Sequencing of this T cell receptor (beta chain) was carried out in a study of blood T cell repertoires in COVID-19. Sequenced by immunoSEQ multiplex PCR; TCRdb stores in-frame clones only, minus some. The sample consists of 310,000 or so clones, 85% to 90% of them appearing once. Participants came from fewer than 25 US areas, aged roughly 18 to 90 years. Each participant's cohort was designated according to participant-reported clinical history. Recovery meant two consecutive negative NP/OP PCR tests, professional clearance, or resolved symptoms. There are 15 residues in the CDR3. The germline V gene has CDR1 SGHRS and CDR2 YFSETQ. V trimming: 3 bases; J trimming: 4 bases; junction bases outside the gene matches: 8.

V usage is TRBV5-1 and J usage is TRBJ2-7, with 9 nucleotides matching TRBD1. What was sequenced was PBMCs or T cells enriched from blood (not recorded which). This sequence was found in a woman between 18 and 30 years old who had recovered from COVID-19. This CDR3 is CASSSPGQGKYEQYF. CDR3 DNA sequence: TGCGCCAGCAGCTCTCCGGGACAGGGAAAGTACGAGCAGTACTTC.